The T cell receptor beta chain described here comes from a study of cytomegalovirus exposure and HLA in healthy donors. Study results and caveats: Earlier analysis yielded a pattern in which most TCR beta V segments were productive about 87% or about 30% of the time. Sequence variants that were highly shared formed a cluster that was likely a sequencing artifact.

The sample holds a few counts of this clone. Antigen: not known. V was shortened by 6 bases and J by 0 bases, with 11 bases between the two germline ends. CDR1 is ENHRY, CDR2 SYGVKD, per germline. This CDR3 is 14 amino acids long. It was with 60 Vbeta and 13 Jbeta primers that the PCR ran. The assay was immunoSEQ multiplex PCR, and TCRdb's table has in-frame clones only and misses some. The table shows roughly 120,000 clones, with roughly 9% occurring only once. Regarding donors, all were healthy bone marrow donors. The receptor comes from a man aged 25 to 40 in good health and CMV-seronegative. The sequenced sample consisted of PBMCs. The rearrangement joins TRBV10-3 to TRBJ1-2; D might be TRBD1 (5 bases). The CDR3 is CAIRDSSSNYGYTF. CDR3 bases: TGTGCCATCAGAGACAGCTCTTCTAACTATGGCTACACCTTC.